The 28 T cell receptor beta chains listed next were all sequenced from one sample in a study of blood T cell repertoires in COVID-19. This table comes from immunoSEQ multiplex PCR, and its TCRdb copy is limited to in-frame clones, with some not included. The table has about 120,000 clones, 84% seen once. Material: PBMCs or T cells enriched from blood (not recorded which). The receptors were sampled from a woman aged 25 to 45 who had recovered from COVID-19.

The chain combines TRBV10-3 with TRBJ2-1; 7 bases are shared with TRBD2. V shed 5 bases and J 0 bases; nucleotides not matched to a gene: 4. The CDR3 totals 15 residues. Germline CDR1 and CDR2: ENHRY and SYGVKD. The CDR3: CAISSAGASYNEQFF. The CDR3 DNA reads as TGTGCCATCAGTTCCGCGGGAGCCTCCTACAATGAGCAGTTCTTC.

This sequence joins TRBV28 and TRBJ2-7, with 8 bases aligning to TRBD2. The germline V gene encodes CDR1 MDHEN and CDR2 SYDVKM. The CDR3 sequence is 15 residues long. Losses at the gene ends were 6 bases for V and 2 bases for J; bases not matched to a gene: 9. CDR3 sequence reads: CASSSGGLDTYEQYF. In DNA, the CDR3 is TGTGCCAGCAGCTCTGGGGGACTAGATACCTACGAGCAGTACTTC.

The rearrangement links TRBV7-8 to TRBJ2-7; the D is unclear. The germline V gene encodes CDR1 SGHVS and CDR2 FQNEAQ. V dropped 2 bases and J dropped 4 bases, with 9 bases sitting between them. This CDR3 has 13 residues. CDR3 sequence reads: CASSLWQSYEQYF. The CDR3 region has the DNA TGTGCCAGCAGCTTATGGCAGTCGTACGAGCAGTACTTC. Combining the CDR3 with reference TRBV7-8 and TRBJ2-7 gives the whole variable domain GAGVSQSPRYKVAKRGQDVALRCDPISGHVSLFWYQQALGQGPEFLTYFQNEAQLDKSGLPSDRFFAERPEGSVSTLKIQRTQQEDSAVYLCASSLWQSYEQYFGPGTRLTVT.

The J gene is TRBJ2-3, the V gene TRBV10-1, with D maybe TRBD2 (6 bases). With 2 bases removed from V and 2 bases from J, the gap between germline ends came to 20 bases. There are 18 residues in the CDR3. From germline, CDR1 is WNHNN and CDR2 SYGVQD (reference sequence). CDR3 coding DNA: TGCGCCAGCAGTGAGCCCTCGCGGGACCCTCCCCTCACAGATACGCAGTATTTT. Translated: CASSEPSRDPPLTDTQYF.

This chain links TRBV5-1 with TRBJ1-5; 7 bases agree with TRBD1. Germline loops: CDR1 SGHRS, CDR2 YFSETQ. The CDR3 is 14 residues long. J was trimmed by 2 bases and V by 1 base; bases with no gene match: 0. Here the CDR3 DNA reads TGCGCCAGCAGCTTGACAGGGGGCAATCAGCCCCAGCATTTT. Protein product: CASSLTGGNQPQHF.

This chain links TRBV10-3 with TRBJ1-3; maybe TRBD1 (5 bases). V lost 2 bases and J 0 bases, leaving 8 bases between the germline ends. The CDR3 loop spans 15 amino acids. CDR1 is ENHRY, CDR2 SYGVKD, per germline. CDR3 nucleotides: TGTGCCATCAGTGAGAAGGGGCACTCTGGAAACACCATATATTTT. It is translated as CAISEKGHSGNTIYF.

This sequence joins TRBV2 and TRBJ1-5, with D unresolved. The V gene lost 1 base and the J gene lost 4 bases, with 8 bases spanning the gap. CDR1 SNHLY and CDR2 FYNNEI come from the germline V gene. This CDR3 spans 14 amino acids. The DNA for the CDR3 is TGTGCCAGCAGTGAAGTCCAGGCAAATCAGCCCCAGCATTTT. This gives the protein CASSEVQANQPQHF.

DNA for the CDR3: TGTGCCAGCAGCGTATCATGGCGGGAGGGGAGTGAGCAGTTCTTC. This gives the protein CASSVSWREGSEQFF. The chain carries TRBV9 and TRBJ2-1; 9 bases are a match to TRBD2. V lost 1 base and J lost 9; bases outside the gene matches: 8. This CDR3 spans 15 amino acids. CDR1 and CDR2 from the germline V gene are SGDLS and YYNGEE.

The chain employs TRBV7-9 and TRBJ2-5; weak D call: TRBD2 (7 bases). The CDR3 has 18 amino acids. The germline V gene has CDR1 SEHNR and CDR2 FQNEAQ (reference sequence). The V gene lost 1 base and the J gene lost 5 bases, with 23 bases spanning the gap. CDR3 sequence: CASSLGGGGALIWETQYF. CDR3 DNA: TGTGCCAGCAGCTTAGGAGGTGGGGGGGCCCTGATATGGGAGACCCAGTACTTC.

The rearrangement links TRBV19 to TRBJ1-2; TRBD1 matches at 7 bases. CDR1 and CDR2 from the germline V gene are LNHDA and SQIVND (reference sequence). V lost 6 bases and J lost 2; bases outside the gene matches: 9. The CDR3 is 15 residues long. In nucleotides, the CDR3 is TGTGCCAGTAGCTCACGGGACAGCAAAAACTATGGCTACACCTTC. It is translated as CASSSRDSKNYGYTF.

V and J are TRBV19 and TRBJ1-1, with a weak D call TRBD1 (6 bases). This CDR3 has 13 amino acids. The germline CDR1 and CDR2 sequences are LNHDA and SQIVND (reference sequence). V lost 7 bases and J 4 bases, leaving 13 bases between the germline ends. CDR3 nucleotide sequence: TGTGCCAGTACCGCAGGGGCTGGCACTGAAGCTTTCTTT. Encoded protein: CASTAGAGTEAFF.

The CDR3 region has the DNA TGTGCCAGCAGCTCCGGGGCGGGAGTAGGCAATGAGCAGTTCTTC. This gives the protein CASSSGAGVGNEQFF. This sequence joins TRBV27 and TRBJ2-1, with 7 positions matching TRBD2. CDR1 and CDR2 (germline): MNHEY, SMNVEV (reference sequence). V trimming: 6 bases; J trimming: 6 bases; junction bases outside the gene matches: 11. The CDR3 sequence is 15 residues long.

The chain is built from TRBV20-1 and TRBJ2-1; the match to TRBD2 covers 8 bases. With V trimmed by 3 bases and J by 4 bases, 5 bases remained unmatched. The CDR3 is 14 amino acids. Germline CDR1 DFQATT, CDR2 SNEGSKA (reference sequence). The CDR3 nucleotides are TGCAGTGCTAGTACGCCTAGCGGGTACAATGAGCAGTTCTTC. It specifies CSASTPSGYNEQFF.

This clone has just a few counts. V is TRBV6-5 and J is TRBJ1-6; no firm D call. Trimming left V 7 bases short and J 6 bases short, with 10 bases between. The CDR3 runs to 13 residues. The germline gives CDR1 MNHEY, CDR2 SVGAGI. The DNA for the CDR3 is TGTGCCAGCACCACTACGAGTAATTCACCCCTCCACTTT. Protein product: CASTTTSNSPLHF.

The chain combines TRBV7-9 with TRBJ2-5; 7 bases align to TRBD1. This CDR3 is 15 amino acids long. Per the germline V gene, CDR1 is SEHNR and CDR2 is FQNEAQ (reference sequence). V lost 2 bases and J lost 4; bases outside the gene matches: 7. The CDR3 DNA reads TGTGCCAGCAGCTTACGGCAGGGGGTCAGAGAGACCCAGTACTTC. Translated, it gives CASSLRQGVRETQYF.

This chain connects TRBV5-1 to TRBJ2-7, with 8 positions matching TRBD2. There are 15 residues in the CDR3. CDR1 SGHRS and CDR2 YFSETQ come from the germline V gene. The V segment lost 3 bases and the J segment 0 bases; nucleotides outside the gene matches: 5. CDR3 residues: CASSSGGGASYEQYF. The DNA of the CDR3 is TGCGCCAGCAGCTCGGGAGGGGGGGCCTCCTACGAGCAGTACTTC.

The chain links TRBV6-6 to TRBJ1-1; 8 bases fit TRBD1. The J segment lost 10 bases and the V segment lost 6 bases, leaving 7 bases of the junction unmatched. CDR3 length: 12 residues. CDR1 and CDR2 from the germline V gene are MNHNY and SVGAGI (reference sequence). This CDR3 is CASRPDRVRAFF. The CDR3 bases are TGTGCCAGCAGACCGGACAGGGTAAGAGCTTTCTTT.

The chain combines TRBV5-1 with TRBJ1-3; D unclear. Germline V gene lookup returns CDR1 SGHRS and CDR2 YFSETQ. The CDR3 consists of 12 residues. V dropped 4 bases and J dropped 4 bases, with 6 bases sitting between them. CDR3 in DNA: TGCGCCAGCAGCGCCACAGGAAACACCATATATTTT. Amino acid sequence: CASSATGNTIYF.

J is TRBJ2-7 and V is TRBV5-6; a weak D match, TRBD1 (5 bases). Germline V gene data show CDR1 as SGHDT and CDR2 as YYEEEE. Deletions cut 0 bases from V and 0 bases from J, with 10 bases between. The CDR3 spans 15 residues. CDR3 coding DNA: TGTGCCAGCAGCTTGGCCTACAGGAACTCCTACGAGCAGTACTTC. Translated: CASSLAYRNSYEQYF.

V gene TRBV7-9 combines with J gene TRBJ2-2; D possibly corresponds to TRBD1 (5 bases). V was shortened by 5 bases and J by 7 bases, with 14 bases between the two germline ends. The length of the CDR3 is 14 residues. Germline loops: CDR1 SEHNR, CDR2 FQNEAQ (reference sequence). This CDR3 reads CASSPQPGIGELFF. As DNA, the CDR3 is TGTGCCAGCAGCCCCCAACCAGGGATCGGGGAGCTGTTTTTT.

The rearrangement uses TRBV5-4 and TRBJ2-7, with TRBD2 identical over 10 bases. In germline, CDR1 is SGHNT, CDR2 YYREEE (reference sequence). J lost 4 bases, V lost 3 bases, and 7 bases had no gene match. The CDR3 has 15 amino acids. CDR3 nucleotides: TGTGCCAGCAGCTCTCCGGGACTAGCGATTTACGAGCAGTACTTC. Amino acids: CASSSPGLAIYEQYF.

The V call is TRBV5-5, the J call TRBJ2-5, with D tentatively TRBD2 (6 bases). Germline CDR1 reads SGHKS; CDR2 reads YYEKEE (reference sequence). V lost 0 bases and J 0 bases, leaving 12 bases between the germline ends. The CDR3 loop spans 16 amino acids. CDR3 region: CASSLEGGVYQETQYF. The CDR3 DNA follows: TGTGCCAGCAGCTTGGAGGGCGGGGTGTACCAAGAGACCCAGTACTTC. The full variable domain, in which reference TRBV5-5 and TRBJ2-5 provide the parts outside the CDR3, is DAGVTQSPTHLIKTRGQQVTLRCSPISGHKSVSWYQQVLGQGPQFIFQYYEKEERGRGNFPDRFSARQFPNYSSELNVNALLLGDSALYLCASSLEGGVYQETQYFGPGTRLLVL.

This chain uses TRBV6-2 or TRBV6-3 with TRBJ1-6; no firm D call. Per germline, CDR1 MNHEY and CDR2 SVGEGT. Trimming cost V 4 bases and J 8 bases, with 6 bases left between them. The CDR3 has 12 amino acids. This chain's CDR3 is CASSSSYSPLHF. The CDR3 bases are TGTGCCAGCAGTTCCTCCTATTCACCCCTCCACTTT.

The rearrangement links TRBV25-1 to TRBJ1-2; D perhaps matches TRBD1 (6 bases). Germline V gene data show CDR1 as MGHDK and CDR2 as SYGVNS. Trimming removed 0 bases from V and 7 bases from J, with 15 bases in between. The CDR3 length is 15 residues. The CDR3 protein is CASSEYRERGGGYTF. The DNA for the CDR3 is TGTGCCAGCAGTGAATACCGCGAAAGAGGGGGTGGCTACACCTTC.

CDR3 residues: CASMVAGGNEQYF. The CDR3 DNA follows: TGTGCCAGCATGGTTGCAGGGGGAAACGAGCAGTACTTC. This sequence joins TRBV7-8 and TRBJ2-7; 7 bases align to TRBD1. V gave up 7 bases and J gave up 5 bases; unmatched junction bases: 8. The length of the CDR3 is 13 residues. The V gene's germline CDR1 is SGHVS and CDR2 FQNEAQ.

The chain couples TRBV5-1 to TRBJ1-1; no reliable D call. The V gene lost 0 bases and the J gene lost 0 bases, with 6 bases spanning the gap. From germline, CDR1 is SGHRS and CDR2 YFSETQ. The CDR3 spans 14 residues. The CDR3 DNA follows: TGCGCCAGCAGCTTGGTGGAGATGAACACTGAAGCTTTCTTT. Protein product: CASSLVEMNTEAFF.

The chain uses TRBV27 and TRBJ2-7, with 7 bases fitting TRBD1. After removal of 5 bases from V and 2 bases from J, the junction contained 6 bases not matched to a gene. This CDR3 has 14 amino acids. CDR1 is MNHEY, CDR2 SMNVEV, per germline (reference sequence). The CDR3 sequence is CASSKTGPPYEQYF. In DNA form, the CDR3 reads TGTGCCAGCAGTAAGACAGGGCCACCCTACGAGCAGTACTTC.

In this sample, this clone turned up a few times. The genes are TRBV18 and TRBJ2-5, with 8 bases lining up with TRBD1. J was trimmed by 2 bases and V by 1 base; bases with no gene match: 6. This CDR3 has 16 amino acids. Germline assignment: CDR1 KGHSH and CDR2 LQKENI. CDR3 nucleotides: TGTGCCAGCTCACCACTCCGTACAGGGGGACAAGAGACCCAGTACTTC. This sequence encodes CASSPLRTGGQETQYF. Supplemented by reference TRBV18 and TRBJ2-5, the full variable domain reads NAGVMQNPRHLVRRRGQEARLRCSPMKGHSHVYWYRQLPEEGLKFMVYLQKENIIDESGMPKERFSAEFPKEGPSILRIQQVVRGDSAAYFCASSPLRTGGQETQYFGPGTRLLVL.